Below, 10 T cell receptor beta chains from the same sample are listed, as sequenced in a study of cytomegalovirus exposure and HLA in healthy donors. PCR primers comprised 60 Vbeta and 13 Jbeta primers. The protocol was immunoSEQ multiplex PCR, while the TCRdb copy is restricted to in-frame clones and leaves out a portion. The sample records 110,000 to 150,000 clones, over 70% being singletons. Sample: PBMCs. These receptors all stem from a male donor in good health and CMV-seronegative.

V is TRBV15 and J is TRBJ1-5; D not certain. Germline CDR1 is LNHNV and CDR2 is YYDKDF (reference sequence). The V end lost 0 bases, the J end lost 0 bases, and 9 bases lay between the germline ends. CDR3 length equals 16 residues. The CDR3 nucleotides are TGTGCCACCAGCAGAGATCGGGAGATTAGCAATCAGCCCCAGCATTTT. This codes for CATSRDREISNQPQHF.

V gene TRBV11-2 combines with J gene TRBJ2-7; D is perhaps TRBD1 (7 bases). The CDR3 has 15 amino acids. The germline V gene encodes CDR1 SGHAT and CDR2 FQNNGV. Trimming cost V 5 bases and J 4 bases, with 18 bases left between them. CDR3 amino acids: CASSRETGIRYEQYF. The CDR3 coding sequence is TGTGCCAGCAGCCGGGAGACAGGGATACGTTACGAGCAGTACTTC.

About this clone itself: At one end the junction does not follow the germline gene, possibly because of a read error. The V and J genes are TRBV7-9 and TRBJ1-3, with 9 bases that match TRBD1. Germline V gene sequence: CDR1 SEHNR, CDR2 FQNEAQ (reference sequence). The CDR3 covers 16 residues. The CDR3 DNA is TGTTCCAGCAGCTTAACCGGGACAGGGCAGGGAAACACCATATATTTT. Residues: CSSSLTGTGQGNTIYF.

The V gene is TRBV2, the J gene TRBJ2-5; 10 positions match TRBD1. The J segment lost 2 bases and the V segment lost 5 bases, leaving 2 bases of the junction unmatched. CDR1 is SNHLY and CDR2 is FYNNEI in the germline V gene. The CDR3 contains 14 residues. The CDR3 region is CASSWDRGQETQYF. The CDR3 bases are TGTGCCAGCAGTTGGGACAGGGGACAAGAGACCCAGTACTTC.

The chain uses TRBV19 and TRBJ2-7; 7 bases map to TRBD1. The CDR3 covers 13 residues. The ends lost 7 bases at V and 3 bases at J; junction bases unmatched: 6. Germline V gene sequence: CDR1 LNHDA, CDR2 SQIVND (reference sequence). The CDR3 reads CASNGDSFYEQYF. Here the CDR3 DNA reads TGTGCCAGTAATGGGGACAGTTTCTACGAGCAGTACTTC.

V gene TRBV5-5 combines with J gene TRBJ2-7; D not resolved. This CDR3 region has 12 residues. Germline CDR1 reads SGHKS; CDR2 reads YYEKEE (reference sequence). The V and J ends lost 1 base and 6 bases respectively, with 8 bases between them. DNA for the CDR3: TGTGCCAGCAGCTTGTTCCTCCCCGAGCAGTACTTC. It specifies CASSLFLPEQYF.

This clone was observed once. Other DNA sequences of this sample code for an identical CDR3. The chain has TRBV18 and TRBJ2-1, with 7 bases that match TRBD1. This CDR3 is built from 15 residues. Germline CDR1 reads KGHSH; CDR2 reads LQKENI. V shed 4 bases, J shed 2 bases, and the junction held 5 bases outside the gene matches. The CDR3 is CASSRDRVPYNEQFF. DNA for the CDR3: TGTGCCAGCTCACGCGACAGGGTCCCCTACAATGAGCAGTTCTTC.

This clone was counted a few times. The chain recombines TRBV7-8 with TRBJ2-1, with 9 bases matching TRBD2. CDR3 size: 15 residues. Germline-derived CDR1 and CDR2 are SGHVS and FQNEAQ. With V trimmed by 5 bases and J by 10 bases, 12 bases remained unmatched. CDR3 coding DNA: TGTGCCAGCAGCCCCGCAGCGGGGGGACGGCACGAGCAGTTCTTC. Residues: CASSPAAGGRHEQFF.

V and J are TRBV12-5 and TRBJ2-1; 16 bases align to TRBD2. Germline V CDR1 and CDR2: LGHNT, FRNRAP. The CDR3 has 17 amino acids. Trimming took 5 bases from V and 7 from J; bases not matched to a gene: 8. As DNA, the CDR3 is TGTGCTAGTGGTGGGACTAGCGGGGGGGCCTTTGTGAATGAGCAGTTCTTC. Protein product: CASGGTSGGAFVNEQFF.

The count of this clone is one. This rearrangement joins TRBV5-1 to TRBJ1-2; D might be TRBD1 (5 bases). The CDR3 has 15 amino acids. The germline gives CDR1 SGHRS, CDR2 YFSETQ. Deletions cut 0 bases from V and 6 bases from J, with 15 bases between. CDR3 coding DNA: TGCGCCAGCAGCTTGGTTCCAGGGTCGGGAGATGGCTACACCTTC. It yields the protein CASSLVPGSGDGYTF.